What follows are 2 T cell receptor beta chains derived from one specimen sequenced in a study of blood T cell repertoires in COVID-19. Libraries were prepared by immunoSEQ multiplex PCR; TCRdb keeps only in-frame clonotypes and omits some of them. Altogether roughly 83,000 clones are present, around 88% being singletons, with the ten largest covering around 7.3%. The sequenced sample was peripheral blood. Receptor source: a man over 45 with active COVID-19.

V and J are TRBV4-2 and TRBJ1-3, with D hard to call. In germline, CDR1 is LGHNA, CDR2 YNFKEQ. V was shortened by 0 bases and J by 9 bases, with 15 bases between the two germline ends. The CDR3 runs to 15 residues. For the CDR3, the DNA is TGTGCCAGCAGCCAAGATCGCGGAAACTTAGGCACCATATATTTT. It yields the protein CASSQDRGNLGTIYF.

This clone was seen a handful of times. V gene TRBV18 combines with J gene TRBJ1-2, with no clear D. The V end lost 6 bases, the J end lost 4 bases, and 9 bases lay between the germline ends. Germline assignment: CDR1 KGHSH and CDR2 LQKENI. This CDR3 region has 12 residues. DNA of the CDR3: TGTGCCAGCTCCCCGGAGTCCTATGGCTACACCTTC. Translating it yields CASSPESYGYTF.